The 11 T cell receptor beta chains in this list originate from one sample, sequenced in a study of control samples from healthy donors and cancer patients. Assay: immunoSEQ multiplex PCR; the TCRdb copy retains only in-frame clones and omits some. The sample holds about 170,000 clones, 80% to 90% seen once. Sample: blood. These receptors all come from a man under 40 in good health.

V usage is TRBV28 and J usage is TRBJ1-3; D gene uncertain. The germline V gene encodes CDR1 MDHEN and CDR2 SYDVKM. The CDR3 is 12 residues long. V was clipped by 1 base and J by 7 bases, with 5 bases between them. Here the CDR3 reads CASSLSVNTIYF. The CDR3 DNA sequence: TGTGCCAGCAGTTTATCGGTTAACACCATATATTTT. Complete variable domain (other parts from reference TRBV28 and TRBJ1-3): DVKVTQSSRYLVKRTGEKVFLECVQDMDHENMFWYRQDPGLGLRLIYFSYDVKMKEKGDIPEGYSVSREKKERFSLILESASTNQTSMYLCASSLSVNTIYFGEGSWLTVV.

V gene TRBV5-1 combines with J gene TRBJ2-4; TRBD1 aligns across 9 bases. V was clipped by 5 bases and J by 5 bases; unmatched bases: 5. CDR1 SGHRS and CDR2 YFSETQ come from the germline V gene. The CDR3 runs to 14 residues. In DNA, the CDR3 is TGCGCCAGCAGGGGAGGGACAGGGCAAAACATTCAGTACTTC. Translating it yields CASRGGTGQNIQYF.

V usage is TRBV19 and J usage is TRBJ2-2; perhaps TRBD2 as D (6 bases). The CDR3 is 16 amino acids. Germline V CDR1 and CDR2: LNHDA, SQIVND (reference sequence). Trimming removed 10 bases at V and 5 bases at J, with 23 bases between. CDR3 sequence reads: CATRDGIKGGTGELFF. CDR3 coding DNA: TGTGCCACCCGGGACGGGATTAAGGGAGGAACCGGGGAGCTGTTTTTT.

V and J are TRBV12-3 or TRBV12-4 and TRBJ1-2, with 9 bases that match TRBD1. V shed 10 bases and J 2 bases; nucleotides not matched to a gene: 5. This CDR3 is 13 amino acids long. In DNA form, the CDR3 reads TGTGCCAACCCGGACAGGGGCAACTATGGCTACACCTTC. Amino acid sequence: CANPDRGNYGYTF.

The rearrangement links TRBV15 to TRBJ2-7; 7 bases map to TRBD2. The CDR3 loop spans 15 amino acids. The V gene end was trimmed by 0 bases and the J gene end by 5 bases; junction bases not matched to a gene: 7. The germline gives CDR1 LNHNV, CDR2 YYDKDF (reference sequence). The CDR3 loop reads CATSREVAGSHEQYF. As DNA, the CDR3 is TGTGCCACCAGCAGAGAAGTAGCGGGTTCTCACGAGCAGTACTTC.

This chain links TRBV6-5 with TRBJ2-1, with D maybe TRBD2 (6 bases). The CDR3 has 15 residues. Trimming removed 6 bases at V and 5 bases at J, with 17 bases between. From germline, CDR1 is MNHEY and CDR2 SVGAGI. The CDR3 nucleotides are TGTGCCAGCAGACCCGGAATAGCGGCTCACAATGAGCAGTTCTTC. It encodes CASRPGIAAHNEQFF.

The chain employs TRBV14 and TRBJ1-6, with TRBD1 matching over 10 bases. This CDR3 has 15 residues. Trimming took 0 bases from V and 11 from J; bases not matched to a gene: 4. In germline, CDR1 is SGHDN, CDR2 FVKESK. CDR3 coding DNA: TGTGCCAGCAGCCAAGAGACAGGGGGCCCAGCACCCCTCCACTTT. Amino acids: CASSQETGGPAPLHF.

This clone appeared a few times. J is TRBJ2-5 and V is TRBV6-6, with unresolved D. The CDR3 totals 14 residues. Trimming pared 5 bases from V and 5 bases from J, leaving 15 bases between. Germline V CDR1 and CDR2: MNHNY, SVGAGI (reference sequence). Here the CDR3 DNA reads TGTGCCAGCAGTCACCCTCTCAAAGGGGAGACCCAGTACTTC. It codes for CASSHPLKGETQYF.

The rearrangement joins TRBV6-5 to TRBJ2-3, with a weak D call TRBD2 (5 bases). Per germline, CDR1 MNHEY and CDR2 SVGAGI. V was pared by 8 bases and J by 0 bases, with 15 bases between. CDR3 size: 15 residues. The CDR3 protein is CASGREAESTDTQYF. DNA for the CDR3: TGTGCCAGCGGACGTGAAGCGGAGAGCACAGATACGCAGTATTTT.

The chain is built from TRBV3-1 (or the pseudogene TRBV3-2) and TRBJ1-1; D is unresolved. Germline assignment: CDR1 LGHDT and CDR2 YNNKEL (reference sequence). This CDR3 comprises 14 residues. Trimming pared 2 bases from V and 1 base from J, leaving 8 bases between. Here the CDR3 DNA reads TGTGCCAGCAGCCAACAAGGGCGGAACACTGAAGCTTTCTTT. It translates to CASSQQGRNTEAFF.

The chain couples TRBV6-1 to TRBJ1-4; D may be TRBD1 (5 bases). This CDR3 is 15 amino acids long. Trimming pared 3 bases from V and 5 bases from J, leaving 13 bases between. Germline CDR1 MNHNS, CDR2 SASEGT. The CDR3 nucleotides read TGTGCCAGCAGTGATCAGCAGGGTAGGAATGAAAAACTGTTTTTT. Protein sequence: CASSDQQGRNEKLFF.